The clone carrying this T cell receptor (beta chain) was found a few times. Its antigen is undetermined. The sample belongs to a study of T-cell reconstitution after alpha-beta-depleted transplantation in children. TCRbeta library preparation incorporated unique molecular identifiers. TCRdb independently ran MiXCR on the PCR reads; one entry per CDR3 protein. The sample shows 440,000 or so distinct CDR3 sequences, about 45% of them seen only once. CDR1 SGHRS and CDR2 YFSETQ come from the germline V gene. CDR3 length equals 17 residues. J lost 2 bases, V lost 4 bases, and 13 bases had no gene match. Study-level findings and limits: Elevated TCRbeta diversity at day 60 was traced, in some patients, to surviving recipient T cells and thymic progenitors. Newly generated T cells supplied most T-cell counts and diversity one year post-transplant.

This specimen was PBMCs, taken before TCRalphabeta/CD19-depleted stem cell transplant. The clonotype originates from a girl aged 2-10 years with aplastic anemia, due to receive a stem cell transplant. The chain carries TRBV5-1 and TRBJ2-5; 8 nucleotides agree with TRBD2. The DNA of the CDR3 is TGCGCCAGCAGCCCGTACCCCAGCGGGAGCGGTCAAGAGACCCAGTACTTC. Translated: CASSPYPSGSGQETQYF.